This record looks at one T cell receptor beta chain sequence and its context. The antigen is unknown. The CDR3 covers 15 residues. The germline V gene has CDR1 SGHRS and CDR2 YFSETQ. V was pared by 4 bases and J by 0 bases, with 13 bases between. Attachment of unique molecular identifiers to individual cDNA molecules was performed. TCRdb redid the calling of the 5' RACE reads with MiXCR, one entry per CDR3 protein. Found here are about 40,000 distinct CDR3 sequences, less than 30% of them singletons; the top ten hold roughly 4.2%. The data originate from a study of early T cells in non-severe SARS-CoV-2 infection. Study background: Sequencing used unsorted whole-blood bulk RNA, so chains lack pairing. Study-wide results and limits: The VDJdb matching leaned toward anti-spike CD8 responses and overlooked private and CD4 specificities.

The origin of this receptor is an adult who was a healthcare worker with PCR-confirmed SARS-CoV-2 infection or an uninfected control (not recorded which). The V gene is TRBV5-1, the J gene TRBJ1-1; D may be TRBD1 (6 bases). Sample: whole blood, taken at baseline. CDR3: CASSPAGGMNTEAFF. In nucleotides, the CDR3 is TGCGCCAGCAGCCCGGCGGGGGGCATGAACACTGAAGCTTTCTTT.